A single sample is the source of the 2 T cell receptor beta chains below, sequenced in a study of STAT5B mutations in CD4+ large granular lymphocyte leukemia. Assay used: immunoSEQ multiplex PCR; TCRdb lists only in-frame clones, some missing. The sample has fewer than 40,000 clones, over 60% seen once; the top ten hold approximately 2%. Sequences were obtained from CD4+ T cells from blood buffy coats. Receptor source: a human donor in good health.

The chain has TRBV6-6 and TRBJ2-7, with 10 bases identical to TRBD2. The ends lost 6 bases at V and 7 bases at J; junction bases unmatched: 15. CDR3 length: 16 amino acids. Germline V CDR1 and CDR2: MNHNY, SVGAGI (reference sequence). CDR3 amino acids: CASSLAGSGRAREQYF. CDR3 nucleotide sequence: TGTGCCAGCAGCCTAGCCGGGAGCGGGAGGGCCCGGGAGCAGTACTTC.

The CDR3 loop is CASSSAGDPEKLFF. CDR3 nucleotides: TGTGCCAGCAGCTCGGCGGGAGATCCTGAAAAACTGTTTTTT. The chain links TRBV9 to TRBJ1-4; D is unclear. The CDR3 extends over 14 amino acids. V was pared by 4 bases and J by 7 bases, with 14 bases between. Per germline, CDR1 SGDLS and CDR2 YYNGEE.